A selection of T cell receptor beta chains follows, all from one sample in a study of beta chain features in type 1 diabetes. Using immunoSEQ multiplex PCR, the repertoire was profiled, and TCRdb retains in-frame clones only, with some absent. The table records fewer than 350,000 clones, around 7.3% of them present only once. Sequencing used central memory CD4+ T cells from blood. The receptors derive from a woman younger than 35 in good health. Both conserved end residues are trimmed from each CDR3.

v_call: TRBV5-6
j_call: TRBJ1-2
cdr3_length: 11
cdr3_aa: ASSPRQGYGYT

v_call: TRBV2
j_call: TRBJ2-5
cdr3_length: 11
cdr3_aa: ASRLAGLETQY

v_call: TRBV29-1
j_call: TRBJ2-5
cdr3_length: 12
cdr3_aa: SAGTGITGQVQY

v_call: TRBV21-1
j_call: TRBJ1-6
cdr3_length: 15
cdr3_aa: ASSKGLAGNANSPLH

v_call: TRBV5-1
j_call: TRBJ2-1
cdr3_length: 11
cdr3_aa: ASSFTGAGEQF

v_call: TRBV6-1
j_call: TRBJ2-3
cdr3_length: 15
cdr3_aa: ASSEVGGEQLTDTQY

v_call: TRBV4-2
j_call: TRBJ1-5
cdr3_length: 14
cdr3_aa: ASSQVSIGSNQPQH

v_call: TRBV29-1
j_call: TRBJ2-1
cdr3_length: 14
cdr3_aa: SVVGGYRGTDNEQF

v_call: TRBV30
j_call: TRBJ1-2
cdr3_length: 13
cdr3_aa: AWSVWLDLSYGYT

v_call: TRBV30
j_call: TRBJ2-1
cdr3_length: 13
cdr3_aa: AWSVQSFSYNEQF

v_call: TRBV18
j_call: TRBJ1-1
cdr3_length: 12
cdr3_aa: ASSQMDRDTEAF

v_call: TRBV25-1
j_call: TRBJ1-1
cdr3_length: 11
cdr3_aa: ASREGRREEAF

v_call: TRBV18
j_call: TRBJ1-2
cdr3_length: 11
cdr3_aa: ASFSGQGDGYT

v_call: TRBV28
j_call: TRBJ2-3
cdr3_length: 11
cdr3_aa: ASIWASGDTQY

v_call: TRBV7-9
j_call: TRBJ1-6
cdr3_length: 12
cdr3_aa: ASSLTVQGSPLH

v_call: TRBV11-1
j_call: TRBJ1-1
cdr3_length: 12
cdr3_aa: ASSLYSVNTEAF

v_call: TRBV9
j_call: TRBJ2-3
cdr3_length: 13
cdr3_aa: ASSPRTASTDTQY

v_call: TRBV30
j_call: TRBJ2-3
cdr3_length: 9
cdr3_aa: AWSYTDTQY

v_call: TRBV20-1
j_call: TRBJ2-2
cdr3_length: 9
cdr3_aa: SARDPRGAV

v_call: TRBV18
j_call: TRBJ2-1
cdr3_length: 13
cdr3_aa: ASLDRDRGWDEQF

v_call: TRBV7-2
j_call: TRBJ2-6
cdr3_length: 15
cdr3_aa: ASSVGQGASGANVLT

v_call: TRBV13
j_call: TRBJ2-7
cdr3_length: 14
cdr3_aa: ASSRGLAGGTYEQY

v_call: TRBV27
j_call: TRBJ2-7
cdr3_length: 12
cdr3_aa: ASGLNGASYEQY

v_call: TRBV11-3
j_call: TRBJ1-1
cdr3_length: 15
cdr3_aa: ASSLNPWGQGNTEAF

v_call: TRBV6-5
j_call: TRBJ1-1
cdr3_length: 12
cdr3_aa: ASSRDRFNTEAF

v_call: TRBV5-8
j_call: TRBJ1-2
cdr3_length: 12
cdr3_aa: ASSYEPGAYGYT

v_call: TRBV18
j_call: TRBJ2-7
cdr3_length: 14
cdr3_aa: ASTRRGTGKTYEQY

v_call: TRBV28
j_call: TRBJ1-4
cdr3_length: 16
cdr3_aa: ASSSNLGKGRREEKLF

v_call: TRBV5-1
j_call: TRBJ2-3
cdr3_length: 14
cdr3_aa: ASSLAVAGGTDTQY

v_call: TRBV2
j_call: TRBJ2-2
cdr3_length: 11
cdr3_aa: ASRRTEDGELF

v_call: TRBV11-1
j_call: TRBJ1-1
cdr3_length: 10
cdr3_aa: ASSLRGTEAF

v_call: TRBV7-2
j_call: TRBJ2-7
cdr3_length: 10
cdr3_aa: ASSLVSYEQY

v_call: TRBV11-2
j_call: TRBJ2-3
cdr3_length: 10
cdr3_aa: ASSTRTDTQY

v_call: TRBV29-1
j_call: TRBJ2-1
cdr3_length: 8
cdr3_aa: SVWVFEQF

v_call: TRBV11-3
j_call: TRBJ2-1
cdr3_length: 12
cdr3_aa: ASSLERFRNEQF

v_call: TRBV28
j_call: TRBJ1-5
cdr3_length: 13
cdr3_aa: ASSISDRLNQPQH

v_call: TRBV5-1
j_call: TRBJ2-3
cdr3_length: 13
cdr3_aa: AGSDSGGSGDTQY

v_call: TRBV13
j_call: TRBJ1-3
cdr3_length: 10
cdr3_aa: ASSPSGNTIY

v_call: TRBV6-6
j_call: TRBJ1-2
cdr3_length: 11
cdr3_aa: ASSYSLSNGYT

v_call: TRBV7-2
j_call: TRBJ1-2
cdr3_length: 11
cdr3_aa: ASSLATGYGYT

v_call: TRBV30
j_call: TRBJ1-4
cdr3_length: 12
cdr3_aa: AWSRWPSDEKLF

v_call: TRBV7-8
j_call: TRBJ2-1
cdr3_length: 15
cdr3_aa: ASSNRDGVLTYNEQF

v_call: TRBV29-1
j_call: TRBJ2-1
cdr3_length: 14
cdr3_aa: SVEEFDASSYNEQF

v_call: TRBV10-2
j_call: TRBJ2-3
cdr3_length: 11
cdr3_aa: ASRPSSTDTQY

v_call: TRBV10-3
j_call: TRBJ2-3
cdr3_length: 14
cdr3_aa: AISEPGGSPTDTQY

v_call: TRBV11-3
j_call: TRBJ2-5
cdr3_length: 13
cdr3_aa: ASSALTGAGETQY

v_call: TRBV25-1
j_call: TRBJ2-1
cdr3_length: 16
cdr3_aa: ASSEWGLAGWGDNEQF

v_call: TRBV25-1
j_call: TRBJ1-1
cdr3_length: 11
cdr3_aa: ASSEKGSTEAF

v_call: TRBV5-1
j_call: TRBJ2-1
cdr3_length: 12
cdr3_aa: ASSDTPSYNEQF

v_call: TRBV7-6
j_call: TRBJ2-5
cdr3_length: 9
cdr3_aa: ASSYQETQY

v_call: TRBV5-6
j_call: TRBJ2-3
cdr3_length: 13
cdr3_aa: ASSLLGGNTDTQY

v_call: TRBV30
j_call: TRBJ2-3
cdr3_length: 12
cdr3_aa: AWSRGAGTDTQY

v_call: TRBV7-6
j_call: TRBJ2-1
cdr3_length: 15
cdr3_aa: ASSLVGTSASRGGQF

v_call: TRBV7-2
j_call: TRBJ2-3
cdr3_length: 11
cdr3_aa: AISGRGTDTQY

v_call: TRBV27
j_call: TRBJ2-1
cdr3_length: 18
cdr3_aa: ASSPTAGLAVILSYNEQF

v_call: TRBV7-2
j_call: TRBJ2-1
cdr3_length: 12
cdr3_aa: ASRMASNDYEQF

v_call: TRBV4-2
j_call: TRBJ1-5
cdr3_length: 12
cdr3_aa: ASSQEWSNQPQH

v_call: TRBV7-2
j_call: TRBJ1-6
cdr3_length: 12
cdr3_aa: ASSLSQDNSPLH

v_call: TRBV7-2
j_call: TRBJ2-3
cdr3_length: 13
cdr3_aa: ASSWGTSAPDTQY

v_call: TRBV30
j_call: TRBJ2-2
cdr3_length: 12
cdr3_aa: AWSVRRYTGELF